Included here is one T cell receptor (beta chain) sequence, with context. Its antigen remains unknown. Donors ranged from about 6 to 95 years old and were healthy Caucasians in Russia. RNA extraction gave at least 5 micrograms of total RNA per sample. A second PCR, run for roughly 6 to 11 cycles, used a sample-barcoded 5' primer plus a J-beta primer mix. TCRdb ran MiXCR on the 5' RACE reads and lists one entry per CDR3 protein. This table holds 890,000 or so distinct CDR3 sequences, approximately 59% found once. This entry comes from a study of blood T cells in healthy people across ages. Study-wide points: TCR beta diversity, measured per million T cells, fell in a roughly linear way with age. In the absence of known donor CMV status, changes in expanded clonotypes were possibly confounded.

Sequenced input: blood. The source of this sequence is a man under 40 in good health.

The CDR3 coding sequence is TGTGCCAGCAGCTTTACGGGGGGCCTTACCTACAATGAGCAGTTCTTC. Its protein is CASSFTGGLTYNEQFF. This chain connects TRBV7-2 to TRBJ2-1; D possibly corresponds to TRBD2 (7 bases). Germline V gene data show CDR1 as SGHTA and CDR2 as FQGNSA. This CDR3 contains 16 residues. Trimming took 3 bases from V and 2 from J, leaving 14 bases between them.